This TCR beta chain was sequenced during a study of T cell repertoires in cytomegalovirus infection. The CDR3 is 13 residues long. From germline, CDR1 is SEHNR and CDR2 FQNEAQ (reference sequence). V gave up 5 bases and J gave up 0 bases, with 6 bases separating them. TCRdb ran MiXCR on the reads and lists one entry per CDR3 protein. The data hold some 940,000 distinct CDR3 sequences, with around a third observed a single time. This clonotype appeared many times. No antigen is known for it. The source material was cultured CD8+ T cells from PBMCs, sampled from culture after CMV antigen stimulation. The TCR originated in a human donor in good health (CMV status not recorded). Some clones in this sample may be carry-over from other donors' samples. The chain uses TRBV7-9 and TRBJ2-3; D unresolved. CDR3 nucleotide sequence: TGTGCCAGCAGCCCACCTAGCACAGATACGCAGTATTTT. Translated: CASSPPSTDTQYF.